This entry describes one TCR beta chain. V lost 2 bases to trimming and J lost 3 bases; unmatched junction nucleotides: 4. Germline assignment: CDR1 MGHRA and CDR2 YSYEKL. This CDR3 is built from 18 residues. The source of the sample is a study of cytomegalovirus exposure and HLA in healthy donors. In nominal health when sampled, donors likely had unrecorded immune exposures nonetheless. With 60 Vbeta and 13 Jbeta primers, the PCR was carried out. Clones were sequenced by immunoSEQ multiplex PCR, and TCRdb holds only the in-frame ones, with some missing. Found here are about 160,000 clones, around 80% of them singletons; the top ten hold 4.3%.

The chain has TRBV4-1 and TRBJ2-1; 16 nucleotides align to TRBD2. The sequence came from a man aged 35 to 55 in good health and CMV-seronegative. Material for sequencing was PBMCs. The CDR3 reads CASSQQGTSGGVYNEQFF. The CDR3 nucleotides are TGCGCCAGCAGCCAACAGGGGACTAGCGGGGGGGTCTACAATGAGCAGTTCTTC.